Below, 32 T cell receptor beta chains from the same sample are listed, as sequenced in a study of T cells after yellow fever vaccination. TCRdb redid the calling of the 5' RACE reads with MiXCR, one entry per CDR3 protein. Of around 530,000 distinct CDR3 sequences listed, around a sixth were seen once; the top ten hold roughly 17%. Sequenced material: PBMCs, taken 4 to 6 days after the first yellow fever vaccination. All receptors derive from a man aged 18 to 30 who received the YFV17D yellow fever vaccine.

This chain uses TRBV12-3 or TRBV12-4 with TRBJ1-4; D is perhaps TRBD1 (5 bases). The CDR3 is 12 residues long. Trimming pared 8 bases from V and 8 bases from J, leaving 12 bases between. CDR3 sequence reads: CASRLGGEKLFF. As DNA, the CDR3 is TGTGCCAGCCGCCTGGGGGGGGAAAAACTGTTTTTT.

This clonotype was recorded once. The chain is built from TRBV2 and TRBJ2-1; D is possibly TRBD2 (6 bases). V was trimmed by 6 bases and J by 3 bases, leaving 15 bases between them. Germline V gives CDR1 SNHLY, CDR2 FYNNEI. The CDR3 covers 15 residues. CDR3 nucleotide sequence: TGTGCCAGCAGGGGTATGGGGGGAAGCTACAATGAGCAGTTCTTC. Its protein product is CASRGMGGSYNEQFF.

This clonotype was observed many times. This sequence joins TRBV6-4 and TRBJ2-2, with a weak D call TRBD1 (6 bases). The CDR3 contains 14 residues. Germline V CDR1 and CDR2: MRHNA, SNTAGT. V lost 2 bases and J lost 2, with 6 bases in between. CDR3 DNA sequence: TGTGCCAGCAGTGACGGGACAAACACCGGGGAGCTGTTTTTT. This translates into CASSDGTNTGELFF.

This clonotype has just a few counts. This chain uses TRBV5-1 with TRBJ1-2; no firm D call. The CDR3 has 15 amino acids. V was cut by 3 bases and J by 2 bases, with 14 bases left in between. CDR1 is SGHRS and CDR2 is YFSETQ in the germline V gene. In DNA form, the CDR3 reads TGCGCCAGCAGCTCAACCGCGGACGGGAACTATGGCTACACCTTC. It is translated as CASSSTADGNYGYTF.

In its sample, this clonotype was seen a few times. The V and J genes are TRBV7-8 and TRBJ2-5; D remains ambiguous. V was cut by 0 bases and J by 1 base, with 9 bases left in between. The CDR3 has 15 amino acids. CDR1 SGHVS and CDR2 FQNEAQ come from the germline V gene. CDR3 in amino acids: CASSLATNPQETQYF. The CDR3 DNA is TGTGCCAGCAGCTTAGCTACGAACCCCCAAGAGACCCAGTACTTC.

The chain carries TRBV5-1 and TRBJ1-2, with D perhaps matching TRBD1 (5 bases). V lost 0 bases to trimming and J lost 7 bases, with 13 bases between them. The CDR3 extends over 14 amino acids. Germline CDR1 is SGHRS and CDR2 is YFSETQ. CDR3 sequence (DNA): TGCGCCAGCAGCTTGGGTACGGGGGAGCTTGGCTACACCTTC. This encodes CASSLGTGELGYTF.

The chain couples TRBV9 to TRBJ2-1, with 9 nucleotides matching TRBD2. The CDR3 totals 16 residues. CDR1 SGDLS and CDR2 YYNGEE come from the germline V gene. The J segment lost 8 bases and the V segment lost 6 bases, leaving 15 bases of the junction unmatched. CDR3 region: CASTQWASGTLHEQFF. CDR3 nucleotide sequence: TGTGCCAGCACCCAGTGGGCTAGCGGGACTTTACATGAGCAGTTCTTC.

The sample holds a few counts of this clonotype. V is TRBV20-1 and J is TRBJ2-5, with D maybe TRBD2 (5 bases). V dropped 4 bases and J dropped 5 bases, with 20 bases sitting between them. The germline V gene has CDR1 DFQATT and CDR2 SNEGSKA (reference sequence). This CDR3 spans 15 amino acids. The CDR3 sequence: CSATPTRVSFETQYF. The CDR3 bases are TGCAGTGCTACACCCACTAGAGTGAGTTTCGAGACCCAGTACTTC.

DNA of the CDR3: TGTGCCAGCTCCCAACTCCTATCCTACAATGAGCAGTTCTTC. Protein product: CASSQLLSYNEQFF. This chain connects TRBV18 to TRBJ2-1; D remains unclear. CDR3 length equals 14 residues. Trimming removed 6 bases from V and 1 base from J, with 10 bases in between. Germline-derived CDR1 and CDR2 are KGHSH and LQKENI.

The J gene is TRBJ1-2, the V gene TRBV5-1; D is possibly TRBD1 (6 bases). Trimming took off 0 bases at V and 4 bases at J, with 10 bases between the two ends. The CDR3 spans 14 residues. CDR1 SGHRS and CDR2 YFSETQ come from the germline V gene. CDR3 sequence: CASSLEQGAYGYTF. The CDR3, as DNA: TGCGCCAGCAGCTTGGAACAGGGCGCCTATGGCTACACCTTC.

A few counts support this clonotype. One end of the junction fails to match germline, which may point to a read error. The CDR3 is CASSPGTGLNYGYIF. The CDR3 DNA reads TGTGCCAGCAGCCCCGGGACAGGACTTAACTATGGCTACATCTTC. The chain carries TRBV7-2 and TRBJ1-2; 8 nucleotides agree with TRBD1. From germline, CDR1 is SGHTA and CDR2 FQGNSA. CDR3 length equals 15 residues.

The sample holds a few counts of this clonotype. The V and J genes are TRBV7-2 and TRBJ2-1, with unresolved D. The length of the CDR3 is 14 residues. Trimming removed 6 bases from V and 0 bases from J, with 9 bases in between. CDR1 and CDR2 from the germline V gene are SGHTA and FQGNSA. The CDR3 DNA reads TGTGCCAGCAGGTATTCCGGCTCCTACAATGAGCAGTTCTTC. The encoded protein is CASRYSGSYNEQFF.

In its sample, this clonotype was seen a few times. This chain links TRBV29-1 with TRBJ2-1; TRBD1 matches at 8 bases. The CDR3 sequence is 14 residues long. CDR1 SQVTM and CDR2 ANQGSEA come from the germline V gene. Unmatched junction bases numbered 9, after V lost 7 bases and J lost 4 bases. The CDR3 is CSGWDRTTYNEQFF. CDR3 sequence (DNA): TGCAGCGGGTGGGACAGGACTACTTACAATGAGCAGTTCTTC.

The sample holds many counts of this clonotype. V usage is TRBV9 and J usage is TRBJ2-3, with D possibly matching TRBD2 (5 bases). V was clipped by 4 bases and J by 10 bases, with 13 bases between them. In germline, CDR1 is SGDLS, CDR2 YYNGEE. CDR3 length: 12 amino acids. The CDR3 DNA reads TGTGCCAGCAGCCCCCAGCGGACCGCGCAGTATTTT. As protein: CASSPQRTAQYF.

The chain employs TRBV2 and TRBJ1-1; D ambiguous. Germline lookup yields CDR1 SNHLY and CDR2 FYNNEI. CDR3 size: 16 residues. Deletions cut 0 bases from V and 1 base from J, with 12 bases between. CDR3 protein: CASSEALAGKNTEAFF. CDR3 bases: TGTGCCAGCAGTGAAGCGCTCGCAGGAAAGAACACTGAAGCTTTCTTT.

V usage is TRBV20-1 and J usage is TRBJ1-1; D remains unclear. Germline lookup yields CDR1 DFQATT and CDR2 SNEGSKA (reference sequence). This CDR3 has 16 amino acids. V gave up 0 bases and J gave up 1 base, with 15 bases separating them. The CDR3 DNA reads as TGCAGTGCTAGAGATGTGGGGTTCCGAGGGAACACTGAAGCTTTCTTT. It yields the protein CSARDVGFRGNTEAFF.

This clonotype has more than one count but fewer than ten. The chain links TRBV24-1 to TRBJ1-2, with TRBD1 matching 8 bases. With V trimmed by 6 bases and J by 5 bases, 7 bases remained unmatched. Germline lookup yields CDR1 KGHDR and CDR2 SFDVKD. The CDR3 is made up of 14 amino acids. CDR3 nucleotide sequence: TGTGCCACCAGTCCTCGGACAGGGAGGTATGGCTACACCTTC. Amino acids: CATSPRTGRYGYTF.

The chain has TRBV5-1 and TRBJ1-1; D uncertain. Germline CDR1 and CDR2: SGHRS and YFSETQ. There are 13 residues in the CDR3. The V and J ends lost 8 bases and 0 bases respectively, with 11 bases between them. The CDR3 sequence: CASNHGVNTEAFF. In DNA, the CDR3 is TGCGCCAGTAATCACGGGGTGAACACTGAAGCTTTCTTT.

This clonotype was found a few times. This chain joins TRBV6-6 and TRBJ1-2; 8 bases agree with TRBD1. The junction had 8 bases not matched to a gene; V was cut back by 2 bases and J by 12 bases. The V gene's germline CDR1 is MNHNY and CDR2 SVGAGI (reference sequence). This CDR3 is built from 13 residues. This CDR3 reads CASSYRGDRGNTF. The CDR3 DNA reads as TGTGCCAGCAGTTACCGAGGCGACAGGGGAAACACCTTC.

A few counts support this clonotype. V is TRBV30 and J is TRBJ1-5; D is ambiguous. Germline CDR1 and CDR2: GTSNPN and SVGIG (reference sequence). This CDR3 has 11 residues. The V end was cut by 5 bases, the J end by 7 bases, with 9 bases between. The CDR3 reads CAWGVGQPQHF. CDR3 in DNA: TGTGCCTGGGGGGTTGGACAGCCCCAGCATTTT.

This clonotype was picked up a small number of times. The rearrangement links TRBV7-9 to TRBJ2-3; D gene ambiguous. Trimming removed 5 bases from V and 5 bases from J, with 17 bases in between. This CDR3 is 15 amino acids long. Germline V lookup: CDR1 SEHNR, CDR2 FQNEAQ (reference sequence). As DNA, the CDR3 is TGTGCCAGCAGCCTCCCGACGGCCGTGGGAGATACGCAGTATTTT. The encoded protein is CASSLPTAVGDTQYF.

This clonotype appeared a few times. The V and J genes are TRBV4-1 and TRBJ1-4; 9 bases fit TRBD1. CDR1 is MGHRA and CDR2 is YSYEKL in the germline V gene. CDR3 length: 16 residues. V shed 0 bases, J shed 5 bases, and the junction held 4 bases outside the gene matches. In nucleotides, the CDR3 is TGCGCCAGCAGCCAAGATCGCGGGACAGGGAATGAAAAACTGTTTTTT. Its translation is CASSQDRGTGNEKLFF.

This clonotype was seen at least ten times. The V gene is TRBV12-3 or TRBV12-4, the J gene TRBJ1-1; 7 nucleotides agree with TRBD1. J gave up 0 bases and V 3 bases, and 1 base lay outside the gene matches. This CDR3 has 14 residues. CDR3 protein: CASSFRGMNTEAFF. The CDR3 nucleotides read TGTGCCAGCAGTTTCAGGGGGATGAACACTGAAGCTTTCTTT.

V and J are TRBV30 and TRBJ1-1; D ambiguous. Per the germline V gene, CDR1 is GTSNPN and CDR2 is SVGIG (reference sequence). V gave up 2 bases and J gave up 1 base, with 5 bases separating them. This CDR3 comprises 12 residues. The CDR3 DNA follows: TGTGCCTGGAGTCCGGGGAACACTGAAGCTTTCTTT. It encodes CAWSPGNTEAFF.

The rearrangement uses TRBV5-1 and TRBJ1-6; the D gene is possibly TRBD1 (5 bases). Germline V CDR1 and CDR2: SGHRS, YFSETQ. V lost 5 bases, J lost 5 bases, and 17 bases lay in between. The CDR3 spans 16 residues. CDR3 amino acids: CASSYRPGTDNSPLHF. In DNA form, the CDR3 reads TGCGCCAGCAGTTACAGACCCGGGACCGATAATTCACCCCTCCACTTT.

The CDR3 nucleotides are TGTGCCAGCAGTTATACCGATGGGGCTGGCTATGGCTACACCTTC. This encodes CASSYTDGAGYGYTF. The rearrangement joins TRBV6-5 to TRBJ1-2; D is possibly TRBD1 (5 bases). Germline V gives CDR1 MNHEY, CDR2 SVGAGI. V shed 3 bases and J shed 4 bases, with 15 bases lying between them. The CDR3 spans 15 residues.

The chain employs TRBV19 and TRBJ1-2, with 7 bases that match TRBD1. The CDR3 has 19 residues. Trimming removed 8 bases from V and 1 base from J; junction bases left unmatched: 22. CDR1 LNHDA and CDR2 SQIVND come from the germline V gene (reference sequence). The CDR3 sequence is CASLPISLTGEEVNYGYTF. In nucleotides, the CDR3 is TGTGCCAGTCTCCCAATTTCTCTAACAGGGGAAGAAGTTAACTATGGCTACACCTTC.

The chain recombines TRBV11-2 with TRBJ2-7; 7 bases are a match to TRBD1. Trimming removed 5 bases from V and 6 bases from J; junction bases left unmatched: 4. The germline gives CDR1 SGHAT, CDR2 FQNNGV. The CDR3 sequence is 12 residues long. This chain's CDR3 is CASSAQGIEQYF. CDR3 coding DNA: TGTGCCAGCAGCGCACAGGGGATCGAGCAGTACTTC.

In this sample, this clonotype turned up a few times. This chain connects TRBV21-1 to TRBJ1-2; TRBD1 reflects the table's D call only, with no check against the DNA. TRBV21-1 is deemed a pseudogene. This CDR3 region has 14 residues. The CDR3 protein is CASSRRQGGVGYTF. The CDR3 DNA is TGTGCCAGCAGCCGCCGACAGGGAGGAGTGGGCTACACCTTC.

This clonotype was seen ten or more times. This chain joins TRBV7-2 and TRBJ2-7; D is possibly TRBD2 (6 bases). In germline, CDR1 is SGHTA, CDR2 FQGNSA. The CDR3 spans 15 residues. V gave up 2 bases and J gave up 1 base, with 12 bases separating them. The CDR3 loop is CASSLQGGLSYEQYV. In DNA, the CDR3 is TGTGCCAGCAGCTTACAGGGAGGTCTATCCTACGAGCAGTACGTC.

A few counts support this clonotype. The rearrangement joins TRBV24-1 to TRBJ2-2; D gene ambiguous. Germline CDR1 is KGHDR and CDR2 is SFDVKD. Trimming left V 0 bases short and J 7 bases short, with 2 bases between. The CDR3 sequence is 12 residues long. The chain's CDR3 is CATSDLVGELFF. As DNA, the CDR3 is TGTGCCACCAGTGATTTGGTCGGGGAGCTGTTTTTT.

The chain links TRBV7-3 to TRBJ2-3; 9 positions match TRBD2. Germline assignment: CDR1 SGHTA and CDR2 FQGTGA. V lost 1 base to trimming and J lost 4 bases; unmatched junction nucleotides: 6. The CDR3 sequence is 16 residues long. The CDR3 region has the DNA TGTGCCAGCAGCTTAATGGGCGGGGGGGCATCAGATACGCAGTATTTT. Its protein product is CASSLMGGGASDTQYF.